A selection of T cell receptor beta chains follows, all from one sample in a study of blood T cells in healthy people across ages. TCRdb reprocessed the 5' RACE reads via MiXCR and lists one record per CDR3 protein. The sample consists of about 780,000 distinct CDR3 sequences, around 24% of them appearing once. These data are also associated with another study on T cells of mothers and their children.

Sequenced material: blood. These receptors were obtained from a boy aged 5-17 years in good health. Both conserved end residues are part of each CDR3.

CDR3 protein,J gene,V gene
CASSSGEKQPQHF,TRBJ1-5,TRBV12-3/TRBV12-4
CASSQDRRDTANYGYTF,TRBJ1-2,TRBV4-3
CASSTDMRDSGNTIYF,TRBJ1-3,TRBV12-3/TRBV12-4
CASSDSNLGSPLRF,TRBJ1-6,TRBV6-4
CASSEGTATSGANVLTF,TRBJ2-6,TRBV2
CASSQRGTGTVQETQYF,TRBJ2-5,TRBV3-1
CASSSFGRNGYTF,TRBJ1-2,TRBV13
CASSWYSVANVLTF,TRBJ2-6,TRBV7-9
CASSGAPGKETQYF,TRBJ2-5,TRBV2
CATSDLASGYNEQFF,TRBJ2-1,TRBV24-1
CASSLGPDRWQNTEAFF,TRBJ1-1,TRBV5-5
CASSLEPLTGTQYF,TRBJ2-5,TRBV5-6
CASTKGQSISYEQYF,TRBJ2-7,TRBV5-5
CAISESPTNHNEQFF,TRBJ2-1,TRBV10-3
CASSWPGTTYGNEQFF,TRBJ2-1,TRBV7-2
CVSSYRDRSEAFF,TRBJ1-1,TRBV6-2/TRBV6-3
CSAPRDRAGGYTF,TRBJ1-2,TRBV20-1
CASSPVGGGGETQYF,TRBJ2-5,TRBV7-8
CASSMIGNTIYF,TRBJ1-3,TRBV7-9
CASSPRVRSNQPQHF,TRBJ1-5,TRBV7-2
CASGGRVETQYF,.,TRBV2
CASSLAGGRPFTEAFF,TRBJ1-1,TRBV5-6
CASSYSSLRDSPLHF,TRBJ1-6,TRBV6-5
CSVGQGAEGYTF,TRBJ1-2,TRBV29-1